These 7 T cell receptor beta chains were sequenced from one sample in a study of naive and memory T cell subsets listed by TCRdb under 2017. The method behind the library was UMI-ligation and nested PCR. The run used an Illumina MiSeq. An equimolar mix of two oligonucleotides covering both TRBC1 and TRBC2 was used as the beta constant-region primer. In-frame beta chains were kept once TCRdb had trimmed the public reads at Q25 with fastp and called clones with MiXCR. Records with the same CDR3 protein are collapsed into one entry carrying the most frequent genes and DNA. The sample table records approximately 85,000 distinct CDR3 sequences; more than 6.5% of these occur just once. 1.5% to 2% of the sample lies in the top ten. Input material: central memory CD4+ T cells from blood. According to the study, the label for this sample's cell subset or site signals: central memory, CD45RA- CD27+. The source of these receptors is a human donor in good health.

The CDR3 nucleotides read TGTGCCAGCAGCAAACCAGGGAGAGGGATGAACACTGAAGCTTTCTTT. Protein product: CASSKPGRGMNTEAFF. The chain recombines TRBV7-2 with TRBJ1-1; a weak D match, TRBD1 (5 bases). The germline gives CDR1 SGHTA, CDR2 FQGNSA. V was cut by 5 bases and J by 0 bases, with 16 bases left in between. The CDR3 is 16 amino acids.

There are many counts of this clonotype. The chain recombines TRBV29-1 with TRBJ2-2; 7 bases fit TRBD1. The CDR3 runs 13 residues. Trimming took 7 bases from V and 5 from J; bases not matched to a gene: 7. The germline V gene encodes CDR1 SQVTM and CDR2 ANQGSEA. CDR3 DNA: TGCAGCGGGGGACAGTCCTCAACCGGGGAGCTGTTTTTT. Protein product: CSGGQSSTGELFF.

This clonotype was seen repeatedly, ten times or more. The rearrangement joins TRBV7-9 to TRBJ2-1; D unclear. The CDR3 runs to 17 residues. Trimming left V 1 base short and J 4 bases short, with 17 bases between. The germline V gene has CDR1 SEHNR and CDR2 FQNEAQ (reference sequence). The CDR3 spells CASSLEPGRSRYNEQFF. The CDR3 nucleotides are TGTGCCAGCAGCTTAGAGCCCGGACGATCCCGGTACAATGAGCAGTTCTTC.

The chain carries TRBV20-1 and TRBJ1-4, with D possibly TRBD1 on 5 matching bases. The V gene lost 0 bases and the J gene lost 5 bases, with 16 bases spanning the gap. There are 16 residues in the CDR3. The germline V gene encodes CDR1 DFQATT and CDR2 SNEGSKA (reference sequence). CDR3 protein: CSARDLPGHSNEKLFF. CDR3 coding DNA: TGCAGTGCTAGAGATCTTCCAGGGCACTCCAATGAAAAACTGTTTTTT.

The rearrangement joins TRBV25-1 to TRBJ2-2, with TRBD1 as a possible D gene (6 bases). The V and J ends lost 4 bases and 3 bases respectively, with 9 bases between them. The germline gives CDR1 MGHDK, CDR2 SYGVNS. The CDR3 is 14 amino acids. The CDR3 DNA reads as TGTGCCAGCAGTGTACAGGGTTACACCGGGGAGCTGTTTTTT. It translates to CASSVQGYTGELFF.

This chain uses TRBV20-1 with TRBJ1-5, with D unclear. Germline lookup yields CDR1 DFQATT and CDR2 SNEGSKA (reference sequence). The CDR3 covers 15 residues. V lost 1 base and J lost 3, with 13 bases in between. CDR3 nucleotide sequence: TGCAGTGCTAGAGTAACGGGGTTTGACAATCAGCCCCAGCATTTT. This sequence encodes CSARVTGFDNQPQHF.

This clonotype was counted ten times or more. The V gene is TRBV19, the J gene TRBJ1-2; D unresolved. Germline CDR1 and CDR2: LNHDA and SQIVND (reference sequence). CDR3 size: 12 residues. With 5 bases removed from V and 3 bases from J, the gap between germline ends came to 7 bases. CDR3 DNA sequence: TGTGCCAGTAGTGGTTTAGACTATGGCTACACCTTC. Protein product: CASSGLDYGYTF.